This T cell receptor beta chain was recovered during a study of T cell responses to AZD1222 COVID-19 vaccine. The CDR3 extends over 15 amino acids. Looked up from germline, CDR1 is MNHEY and CDR2 is SVGEGT. J lost 2 bases, V lost 6 bases, and 6 bases had no gene match. The data were produced by immunoSEQ multiplex PCR, yet TCRdb's version contains in-frame clones alone and is incomplete. Of 150,000 to 200,000 clones in the sample, around 94% were seen once. Whole-study results and caveats: Only 5 or 6 people who got AZD1222 tested seropositive at baseline. The donors showed a predominance of white British ancestry and of females, with possible underestimation of clonal diversity.

Notes on this clone: Its specificity is not known.

The chain couples TRBV6-2 or TRBV6-3 to TRBJ1-5, with 8 bases lining up with TRBD1. The TCR was taken from an adult in good health. This sample comprised peripheral blood, obtained on day 0 of AZD1222 vaccination. The CDR3, as DNA: TGTGCCAGCAGCTCAGGGGGCTTAGGCAATCAGCCCCAGCATTTT. This translates into CASSSGGLGNQPQHF.